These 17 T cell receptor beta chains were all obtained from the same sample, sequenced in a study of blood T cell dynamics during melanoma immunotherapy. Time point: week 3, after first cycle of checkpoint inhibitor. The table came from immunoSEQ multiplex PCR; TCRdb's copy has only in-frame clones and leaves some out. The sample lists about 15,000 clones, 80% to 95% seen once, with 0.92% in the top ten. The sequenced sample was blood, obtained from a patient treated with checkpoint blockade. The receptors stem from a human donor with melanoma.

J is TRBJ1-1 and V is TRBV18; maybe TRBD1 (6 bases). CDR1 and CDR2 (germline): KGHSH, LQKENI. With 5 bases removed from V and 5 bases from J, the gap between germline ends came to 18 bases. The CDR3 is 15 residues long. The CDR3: CASSDNQGIGTEAFF. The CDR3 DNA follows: TGTGCCAGCTCAGATAATCAGGGGATTGGGACTGAAGCTTTCTTT.

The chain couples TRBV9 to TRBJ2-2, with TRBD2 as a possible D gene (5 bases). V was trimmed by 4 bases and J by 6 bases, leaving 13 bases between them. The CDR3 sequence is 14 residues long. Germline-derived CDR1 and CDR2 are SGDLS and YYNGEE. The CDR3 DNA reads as TGTGCCAGCAGCTCAGACGGGGTTCCCGGGGAGCTGTTTTTT. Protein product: CASSSDGVPGELFF.

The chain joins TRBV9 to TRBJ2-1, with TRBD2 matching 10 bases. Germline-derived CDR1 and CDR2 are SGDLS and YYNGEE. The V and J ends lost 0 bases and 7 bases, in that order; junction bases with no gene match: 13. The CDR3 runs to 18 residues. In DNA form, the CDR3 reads TGTGCCAGCAGCGTAGCTACTGCAGGCTCTAGCGGGAGTAATGAGCAGTTCTTC. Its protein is CASSVATAGSSGSNEQFF.

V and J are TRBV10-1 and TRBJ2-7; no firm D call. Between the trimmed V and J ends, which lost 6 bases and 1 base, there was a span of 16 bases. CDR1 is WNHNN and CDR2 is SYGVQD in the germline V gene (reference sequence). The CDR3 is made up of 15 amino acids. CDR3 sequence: CASRDLGCRSYEQYF. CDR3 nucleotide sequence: TGCGCCAGCAGAGATCTTGGGTGTCGATCCTACGAGCAGTACTTC.

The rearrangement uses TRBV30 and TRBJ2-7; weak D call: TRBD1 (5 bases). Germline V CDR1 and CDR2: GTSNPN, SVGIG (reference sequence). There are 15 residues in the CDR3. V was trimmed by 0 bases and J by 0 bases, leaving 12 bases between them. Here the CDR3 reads CAWSVRQRSSYEQYF. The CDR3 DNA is TGTGCCTGGAGTGTCCGACAGCGAAGCTCCTACGAGCAGTACTTC.

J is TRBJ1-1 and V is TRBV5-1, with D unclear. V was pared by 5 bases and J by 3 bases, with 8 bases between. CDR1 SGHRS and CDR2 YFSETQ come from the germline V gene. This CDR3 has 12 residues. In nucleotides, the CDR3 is TGCGCCAGCAGATCAACAGACACTGAAGCTTTCTTT. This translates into CASRSTDTEAFF.

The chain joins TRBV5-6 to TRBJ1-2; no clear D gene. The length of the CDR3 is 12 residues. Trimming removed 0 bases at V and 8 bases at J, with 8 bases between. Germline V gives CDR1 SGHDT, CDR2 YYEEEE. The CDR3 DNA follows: TGTGCCAGCAGCTTGGTTGTGGGCGGCTACACCTTC. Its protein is CASSLVVGGYTF.

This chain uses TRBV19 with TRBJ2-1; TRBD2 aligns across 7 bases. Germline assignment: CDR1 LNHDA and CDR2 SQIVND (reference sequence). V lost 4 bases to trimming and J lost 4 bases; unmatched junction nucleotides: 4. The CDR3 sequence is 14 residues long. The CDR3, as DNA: TGTGCCAGTAGTAGGGCGGGAGCTTACAATGAGCAGTTCTTC. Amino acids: CASSRAGAYNEQFF.

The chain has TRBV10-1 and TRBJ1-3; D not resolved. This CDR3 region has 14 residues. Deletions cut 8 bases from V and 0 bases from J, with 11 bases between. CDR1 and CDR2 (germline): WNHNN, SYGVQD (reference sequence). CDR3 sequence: CASASGSSGNTIYF. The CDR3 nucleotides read TGCGCCAGCGCCAGCGGGAGCTCTGGAAACACCATATATTTT.

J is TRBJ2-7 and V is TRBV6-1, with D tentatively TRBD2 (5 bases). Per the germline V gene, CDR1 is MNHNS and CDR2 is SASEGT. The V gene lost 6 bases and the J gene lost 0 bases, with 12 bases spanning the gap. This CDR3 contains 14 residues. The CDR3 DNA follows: TGTGCCAGCAGGGCGGGCCCGAGCTCCTACGAGCAGTACTTC. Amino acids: CASRAGPSSYEQYF.

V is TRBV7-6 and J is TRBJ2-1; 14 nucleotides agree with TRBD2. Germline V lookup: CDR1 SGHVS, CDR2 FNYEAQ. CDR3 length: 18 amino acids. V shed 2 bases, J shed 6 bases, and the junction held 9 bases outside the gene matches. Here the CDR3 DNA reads TGTGCCAGCAGCTTATTTGGGACTAGCGGGAGCGTTGGCAATGAGCAGTTCTTC. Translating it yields CASSLFGTSGSVGNEQFF.

CDR3 loop: CASSLRPAPSYEQYF. The CDR3 DNA reads as TGTGCCAGCAGCCTTCGACCCGCCCCAAGCTACGAGCAGTACTTC. The chain recombines TRBV14 with TRBJ2-7; no clear D gene. CDR1 is SGHDN, CDR2 FVKESK, per germline. Trimming shortened V by 4 bases and J by 3 bases, and 16 bases separated the two germline ends. CDR3 length equals 15 residues.

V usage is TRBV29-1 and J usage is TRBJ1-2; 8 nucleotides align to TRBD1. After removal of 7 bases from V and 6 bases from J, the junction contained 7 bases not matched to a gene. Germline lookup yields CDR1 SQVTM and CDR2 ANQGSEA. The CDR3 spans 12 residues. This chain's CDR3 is CSARTGRDGYTF. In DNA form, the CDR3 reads TGCAGCGCTCGGACAGGGAGGGATGGCTACACCTTC.

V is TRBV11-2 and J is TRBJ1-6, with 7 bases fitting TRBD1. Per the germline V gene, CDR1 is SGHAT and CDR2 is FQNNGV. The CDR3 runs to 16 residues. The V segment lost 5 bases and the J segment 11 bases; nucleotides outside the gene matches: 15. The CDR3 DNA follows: TGTGCCAGCAGCCAAATCTTCCGGGACAGTACGGCACCCCTCCACTTT. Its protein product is CASSQIFRDSTAPLHF.

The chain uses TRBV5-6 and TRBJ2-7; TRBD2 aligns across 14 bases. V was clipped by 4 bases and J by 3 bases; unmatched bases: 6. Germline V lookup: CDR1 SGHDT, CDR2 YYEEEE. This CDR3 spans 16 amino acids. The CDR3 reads CASSEGTSGGNYEQYF. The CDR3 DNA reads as TGTGCCAGCAGCGAAGGGACTAGCGGGGGTAACTACGAGCAGTACTTC. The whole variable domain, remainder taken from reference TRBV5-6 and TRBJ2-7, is DAGVTQSPTHLIKTRGQQVTLRCSPKSGHDTVSWYQQALGQGPQFIFQYYEEEERQRGNFPDRFSGHQFPNYSSELNVNALLLGDSALYLCASSEGTSGGNYEQYFGPGTRLTVT.

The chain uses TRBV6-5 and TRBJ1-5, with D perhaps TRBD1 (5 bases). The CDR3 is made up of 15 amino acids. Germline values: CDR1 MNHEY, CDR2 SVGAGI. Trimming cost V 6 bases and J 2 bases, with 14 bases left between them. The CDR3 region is CASRAAGTGNQPQHF. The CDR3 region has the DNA TGTGCCAGCAGAGCCGCCGGGACGGGCAATCAGCCCCAGCATTTT.

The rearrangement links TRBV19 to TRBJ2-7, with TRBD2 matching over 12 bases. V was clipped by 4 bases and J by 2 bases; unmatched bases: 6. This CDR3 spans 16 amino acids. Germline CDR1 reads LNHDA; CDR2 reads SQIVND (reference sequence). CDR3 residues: CASSTGLAGRPYEQYF. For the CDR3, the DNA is TGTGCCAGTAGTACCGGACTAGCGGGACGCCCCTACGAGCAGTACTTC.